A selection of T cell receptor beta chains follows, all from one sample in a study of patients and donors after allogeneic stem cell transplantation. A single record per CDR3 protein comes from TCRdb applying MiXCR to the RT-PCR reads. The repertoire holds over 400,000 distinct CDR3 sequences, with 16% as singletons. Material: blood, either unsorted or a sorted T cell fraction (not recorded which). Receptors were obtained from a human donor who was either an allogeneic HSCT recipient or a stem cell or donor lymphocyte infusion donor (not recorded which). It is not recorded whose cells these are; they may come from a transplant donor. CDR3s include the opening cysteine and the closing phenylalanine or tryptophan.

j_gene: TRBJ1-2; v_gene: TRBV20-1; CDR3aa: CSARDRRAPYGYTF
j_gene: TRBJ1-6; v_gene: TRBV2; CDR3aa: CASSEWGYNSPLHF
j_gene: TRBJ1-5; v_gene: TRBV29-1; CDR3aa: CSVGQGNQPQHF
j_gene: TRBJ2-2; v_gene: TRBV12-5; CDR3aa: CASGTWTGRNTGELFF
j_gene: TRBJ2-1; v_gene: TRBV5-5; CDR3aa: CASSLINEQFF
j_gene: TRBJ2-7; v_gene: TRBV7-9; CDR3aa: CASSLGEIYEQYF
j_gene: TRBJ2-3; v_gene: TRBV20-1; CDR3aa: CSARPGTYTQYF
j_gene: TRBJ2-7; v_gene: TRBV6-5; CDR3aa: CASSYPGGGPREQYF
j_gene: TRBJ2-3; v_gene: TRBV7-9; CDR3aa: CANSQRGGDTQYF
j_gene: TRBJ2-5; v_gene: TRBV7-2; CDR3aa: CASSLDGLGQETQYF
j_gene: TRBJ1-3; v_gene: TRBV7-2; CDR3aa: CASSPAHSGNTIYF
j_gene: TRBJ1-1; v_gene: TRBV10-3; CDR3aa: CAISLGGRMNTEAFF
j_gene: TRBJ2-3; v_gene: TRBV7-2; CDR3aa: CASSFTDTQYF
j_gene: TRBJ1-6; v_gene: TRBV14; CDR3aa: CASSLHRGISPLHF
j_gene: TRBJ2-5; v_gene: TRBV20-1; CDR3aa: CSASPWTGDTLVGRETQYF
j_gene: TRBJ2-3; v_gene: TRBV20-1; CDR3aa: CSAKLADTPTSTDTQYF
j_gene: TRBJ2-1; v_gene: TRBV5-1; CDR3aa: CASSKREADNEQFF
j_gene: TRBJ1-5; v_gene: TRBV3-1; CDR3aa: CASSQATGVRPQHF
j_gene: TRBJ2-2; v_gene: TRBV6-1; CDR3aa: CASSPRGPGELFF
j_gene: TRBJ2-7; v_gene: TRBV29-1; CDR3aa: CSVGSQVKSYEQYF
j_gene: TRBJ2-7; v_gene: TRBV4-1; CDR3aa: CASSPDMFNEQYF
j_gene: TRBJ2-2; v_gene: TRBV7-8; CDR3aa: CASSLEGTSLPGELFF